What follows are 2 T cell receptor beta chains derived from one specimen sequenced in a study of blood T cell repertoires in COVID-19. Clones were sequenced by immunoSEQ multiplex PCR, and TCRdb holds only the in-frame ones, with some missing. The data show fewer than 100,000 clones, 70% to 90% seen once. Sequenced sample: peripheral blood. Receptor source: a man between 65 and 85 years old with acute or convalescent COVID-19.

This rearrangement joins TRBV18 to TRBJ1-4; D possibly corresponds to TRBD1 (6 bases). Looked up from germline, CDR1 is KGHSH and CDR2 is LQKENI. The CDR3 is 14 amino acids. Trimming shortened V by 5 bases and J by 3 bases, and 10 bases separated the two germline ends. The CDR3 here is CASSVGAANEKLFF. CDR3 sequence (DNA): TGTGCCAGCTCAGTGGGGGCGGCTAATGAAAAACTGTTTTTT.

The J gene is TRBJ2-1, the V gene TRBV11-2; the match to TRBD2 covers 8 bases. V was pared by 7 bases and J by 4 bases, with 9 bases of the junction left unmatched. From germline, CDR1 is SGHAT and CDR2 FQNNGV. The CDR3 has 15 amino acids. The CDR3 region is CASIAGGPLYNEQFF. CDR3 sequence (DNA): TGTGCCAGCATCGCGGGGGGTCCCCTATACAATGAGCAGTTCTTC.